The rows below give T cell receptor beta chains drawn from one sample of a study of OX40 agonist ivuxolimab in advanced cancers. Profiling relied on immunoSEQ multiplex PCR, and the TCRdb table lists in-frame clones only, not all of them. The sample has about 75,000 clones; around 83% are singletons. Material: CD4+ or CD8+ T cells sorted from blood, obtained in a trial of the OX40 agonist ivuxolimab. The receptors come from an adult with an advanced solid tumor such as melanoma, head and neck, liver or kidney cancer. Each CDR3 is given with its conserved first and last residue. The D gene is left open where the match is weak. Expanded clones get a size class; other rows say once, few or many, or leave the size out.

J: TRBJ1-1
D: .
V: TRBV5-1
size: .
DNA: TGCGCCAGTTCCCCGATCGGGAACACTGAAGCTTTCTTT
CDR3: CASSPIGNTEAFF

J: TRBJ2-5
D: .
V: TRBV5-4
size: .
DNA: TGTGCCAGCAGTCTGGAGGCGTCGGAGACCCAGTACTTC
CDR3: CASSLEASETQYF

J: TRBJ2-1
D: .
V: TRBV4-1
size: .
DNA: TGCGCCAGCAGCCAAGGAAACCGTCTGGCTATCAATGAGCAGTTCTTC
CDR3: CASSQGNRLAINEQFF

J: TRBJ2-7
D: .
V: TRBV6-1
size: once
DNA: TGTGCCAGCCTACTTAACTACGAGCAGTACTTC
CDR3: CASLLNYEQYF

J: TRBJ2-1
D: .
V: TRBV4-1
size: .
DNA: TGCGCCAGCAGCCAAGAGGGTGGAAGGGTTTTCCGCTCCTACAATGAGCAGTTCTTC
CDR3: CASSQEGGRVFRSYNEQFF

J: TRBJ2-5
D: TRBD1
V: TRBV5-4
size: .
DNA: TGTGCCAGCAGCTCGGACAGGGGGGCGATGGAGACCCAGTACTTC
CDR3: CASSSDRGAMETQYF

J: TRBJ1-1
D: .
V: TRBV7-6
size: .
DNA: TGTGCCAGCAGCTTCGATAGGACCACTGAAGCTTTCTTT
CDR3: CASSFDRTTEAFF

J: TRBJ2-4
D: .
V: TRBV5-5
size: .
DNA: TGTGCCAGCAGCCTCCTTACGAGGGCCAAAAACATTCAGTACTTC
CDR3: CASSLLTRAKNIQYF

J: TRBJ2-3
D: TRBD1
V: TRBV6-1
size: .
DNA: TGTGCCAGCATCCTGACAGGGCCAAATACGCAGTATTTT
CDR3: CASILTGPNTQYF

J: TRBJ2-3
D: TRBD2
V: TRBV6-6
size: .
DNA: TGTGCCAGCAGTGTCACTAGCGGGAGTGGGGATACGCAGTATTTT
CDR3: CASSVTSGSGDTQYF

J: TRBJ2-5
D: TRBD2
V: TRBV15
size: .
DNA: TGTGCCACCAGAAAGCGGGAGGGCCACGAGACCCAGTACTTC
CDR3: CATRKREGHETQYF

J: TRBJ2-2
D: TRBD1
V: TRBV19
size: .
DNA: TGTGCCAGTAGGGGACAGGGGAGAAATGGGGAGCTGTTTTTT
CDR3: CASRGQGRNGELFF

J: TRBJ2-5
D: TRBD2
V: TRBV28
size: .
DNA: TGTGCCAGCACCCGACCGGGACTAGTTCTGGAGACCCAGTACTTC
CDR3: CASTRPGLVLETQYF

J: TRBJ2-7
D: .
V: TRBV6-8
size: .
DNA: TGTGCCAATTATACAGGAATGGTCTCCTACGAGCAGTACTTC
CDR3: CANYTGMVSYEQYF

J: TRBJ1-5
D: .
V: TRBV28
size: once
DNA: TGTGCCAGCAGTTTAGGGGGTTGGAATCAGCCCCAGCATTTT
CDR3: CASSLGGWNQPQHF

J: TRBJ2-1
D: TRBD2
V: TRBV15
size: .
DNA: TGTGCCACCAGCAGAGGGACTAGCGGGGTCGATGAGCAGTTCTTC
CDR3: CATSRGTSGVDEQFF

J: TRBJ2-1
D: TRBD1
V: TRBV7-9
size: .
DNA: TGTGCCAGCAGCCACCGGGACAGCGAGAATGAGCAGTTCTTC
CDR3: CASSHRDSENEQFF

J: TRBJ2-2
D: TRBD1
V: TRBV18
size: .
DNA: TGTGCCAGCTCACAACAGGGGACCGGGGAGCTGTTTTTT
CDR3: CASSQQGTGELFF

J: TRBJ2-3
D: TRBD2
V: TRBV27
size: once
DNA: TGTGCCAGCAGGGTGACTAGCGGGACGACAGATACGCAGTATTTT
CDR3: CASRVTSGTTDTQYF

J: TRBJ2-7
D: TRBD1
V: TRBV29-1
size: .
DNA: TGCAGCGTTGTAGGGACAGGGTACTACGAGCAGTACTTC
CDR3: CSVVGTGYYEQYF

J: TRBJ1-3
D: .
V: TRBV7-9
size: .
DNA: TGTGCCAGCAGCCCTAATCAGGGGCGCTCTGGAAACACCATATATTTT
CDR3: CASSPNQGRSGNTIYF

J: TRBJ1-2
D: .
V: TRBV6-1
size: .
DNA: TGTGCCAGCAGTGAAGGTCCTAACCCCTTGGTCGGCACCTTC
CDR3: CASSEGPNPLVGTF

J: TRBJ1-1
D: .
V: TRBV28
size: .
DNA: TGTGCCAGCAGTTACATAGACAAGACCTTCGATGAAGCTTTCTTT
CDR3: CASSYIDKTFDEAFF

J: TRBJ2-1
D: .
V: TRBV5-4
size: .
DNA: TGTGCCAGCAGCTTAACGGGAGAGTGGAATGAGCAGTTCTTC
CDR3: CASSLTGEWNEQFF

J: TRBJ1-5
D: TRBD1
V: TRBV6-1
size: .
DNA: TGTGCCAGCAGTGGGGGACAGGGTACGGGTCAGCCCCAGCATTTT
CDR3: CASSGGQGTGQPQHF

J: TRBJ1-3
D: .
V: TRBV25-1
size: few
DNA: TGTGCCAGCAGTGATCCACGGACAGCTGGAAACACCATATATTTT
CDR3: CASSDPRTAGNTIYF

J: TRBJ1-2
D: .
V: TRBV4-2
size: .
DNA: TGTGCCAGCAGCCCGGAGGGGCAAAACTATGGCTACACCTTC
CDR3: CASSPEGQNYGYTF

J: TRBJ1-5
D: .
V: TRBV19
size: once
DNA: TGTGCCAGTAGTTCTGCGGATTTCAATCAGCCCCAGCATTTT
CDR3: CASSSADFNQPQHF

J: TRBJ2-7
D: .
V: TRBV19
size: .
DNA: TGTGCCAGTAGTCATAGATCCGAGCAGTACTTC
CDR3: CASSHRSEQYF

J: TRBJ2-1
D: TRBD2
V: TRBV5-4
size: .
DNA: TGTGCCAGCAGCGGAACCGGGACTAGCGGGACAAGGAGCTCCTACAATGAGCAGTTCTTC
CDR3: CASSGTGTSGTRSSYNEQFF

J: TRBJ2-1
D: TRBD2
V: TRBV5-1
size: .
DNA: TGCGCCAGCAGCAAAATCATAGCGGGAGGAAACAATGAGCAGTTCTTC
CDR3: CASSKIIAGGNNEQFF

J: TRBJ2-1
D: .
V: TRBV27
size: .
DNA: TGTGCCAGCAGTTTGAGCTTAACACCTCATGATGAGCAGTTCTTC
CDR3: CASSLSLTPHDEQFF

J: TRBJ2-5
D: .
V: TRBV7-2
size: .
DNA: TGTGCCAGCAGCTCACCGGGGACCCAGTACTTC
CDR3: CASSSPGTQYF

J: TRBJ2-6
D: .
V: TRBV25-1
size: .
DNA: TGTGCCAGCAGGGCGGGTGGGGCCAACGTCCTGACTTTC
CDR3: CASRAGGANVLTF

J: TRBJ2-7
D: .
V: TRBV29-1
size: .
DNA: TGCAGCGTCCACTACGAGCAGTACTTC
CDR3: CSVHYEQYF

J: TRBJ1-5
D: .
V: TRBV7-2
size: .
DNA: TGTGCCAGCAGTTCAGGGGTCCAGCCCCAGCATTTT
CDR3: CASSSGVQPQHF

J: TRBJ2-5
D: .
V: TRBV11-2
size: .
DNA: TGTGCCAGCAGCTTAGGCGGGTGGGGTCAAGAGACCCAGTACTTC
CDR3: CASSLGGWGQETQYF

J: TRBJ2-7
D: TRBD1
V: TRBV19
size: .
DNA: TGTGCCAGTAGTCGACAGGGGGCTAGCTACGAGCAGTACTTC
CDR3: CASSRQGASYEQYF

J: TRBJ2-3
D: .
V: TRBV7-9
size: .
DNA: TGTGCCAGCAGCTTAGCACTAGGGGTGGGCACAGATACGCAGTATTTT
CDR3: CASSLALGVGTDTQYF

J: TRBJ2-7
D: .
V: TRBV4-1
size: .
DNA: TGCGCCAGCAGCCAACAGGAGCAGATCCCCTACGAGCAGTACTTC
CDR3: CASSQQEQIPYEQYF

J: TRBJ1-2
D: TRBD1
V: TRBV5-1
size: .
DNA: TGCGCCAGCGGCCGGGACAGGGAGTTTGGCTACACCTTC
CDR3: CASGRDREFGYTF

J: TRBJ2-5
D: TRBD2
V: TRBV9
size: .
DNA: TGTGCCAGCAGCCCAGGACTAGCTGGAGAGACCCAGTACTTC
CDR3: CASSPGLAGETQYF

J: TRBJ1-4
D: TRBD1
V: TRBV6-5
size: .
DNA: TGTGCCAGCACTGATACAGGGGGGAGTGAAAAACTGTTTTTT
CDR3: CASTDTGGSEKLFF

J: TRBJ1-4
D: .
V: TRBV2
size: .
DNA: TGTGCCAGCAGGCTGGACACCGCAACTAATGAAAAACTGTTTTTT
CDR3: CASRLDTATNEKLFF

J: TRBJ2-6
D: .
V: TRBV5-4
size: .
DNA: TGTGCCAGCAGCCTCGGGGGAGCCTCTGGGGCCAACGTCCTGACTTTC
CDR3: CASSLGGASGANVLTF

J: TRBJ2-1
D: TRBD2
V: TRBV11-3
size: few
DNA: TGTGCCAGCAGCTCCGGACTAGCGGGAGGCAATGAGCAGTTCTTC
CDR3: CASSSGLAGGNEQFF

J: TRBJ1-2
D: .
V: TRBV10-3
size: .
DNA: TGTGCCATCAAGGAGGCAGGGGTGGGGGTCTATGGCTACACCTTC
CDR3: CAIKEAGVGVYGYTF

J: TRBJ2-1
D: .
V: TRBV6-6
size: .
DNA: TGTGCCAGCAGTTACGGGCGCACCTACAATGAGCAGTTCTTC
CDR3: CASSYGRTYNEQFF

J: TRBJ2-5
D: .
V: TRBV6-1
size: .
DNA: TGTGCCAGCAGTCGACAGCAAGAGACCCAGTACTTC
CDR3: CASSRQQETQYF

J: TRBJ2-3
D: .
V: TRBV6-6
size: .
DNA: TGTGCCAGCAGTCCTGCCCTCGCGGTGTCAAGCGATACGCAGTATTTT
CDR3: CASSPALAVSSDTQYF

J: TRBJ2-2
D: .
V: TRBV19
size: .
DNA: TGTGCCAGTCGGGACGGTAACACCGGGGAGCTGTTTTTT
CDR3: CASRDGNTGELFF

J: TRBJ1-1
D: .
V: TRBV6-1
size: .
DNA: TGTGCCAGCAGTGCTTCCGGGGCCAACACTGAAGCTTTCTTT
CDR3: CASSASGANTEAFF

J: TRBJ1-5
D: .
V: TRBV19
size: .
DNA: TGTGCCAGTAGAAGGGATGGGACCAATCAGCCCCAGCATTTT
CDR3: CASRRDGTNQPQHF

J: TRBJ2-7
D: .
V: TRBV18
size: .
DNA: TGTGCCAGCTCACCACCAGGGGGGATATACGAGCAGTACTTC
CDR3: CASSPPGGIYEQYF